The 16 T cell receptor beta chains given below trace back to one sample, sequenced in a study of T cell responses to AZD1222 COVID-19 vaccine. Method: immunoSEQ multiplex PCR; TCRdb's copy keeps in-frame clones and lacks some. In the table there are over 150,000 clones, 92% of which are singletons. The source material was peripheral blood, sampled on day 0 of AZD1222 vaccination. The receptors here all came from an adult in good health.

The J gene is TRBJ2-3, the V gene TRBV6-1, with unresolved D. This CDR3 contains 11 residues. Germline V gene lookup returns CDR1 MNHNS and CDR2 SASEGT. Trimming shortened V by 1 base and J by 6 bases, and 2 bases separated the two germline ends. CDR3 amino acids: CASSEVDTQYF. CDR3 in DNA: TGTGCCAGCAGTGAAGTGGATACGCAGTATTTT.

The CDR3 bases are TGTGCCTGGTCCGTGGAGGGTAAGGGGTACACTGAAGCTTTCTTT. Protein: CAWSVEGKGYTEAFF. The chain has TRBV30 and TRBJ1-1, with a tentative D call TRBD1 (5 bases). The CDR3 is 15 residues long. Germline CDR1 and CDR2: GTSNPN and SVGIG (reference sequence). V was trimmed by 5 bases and J by 3 bases, leaving 19 bases between them.

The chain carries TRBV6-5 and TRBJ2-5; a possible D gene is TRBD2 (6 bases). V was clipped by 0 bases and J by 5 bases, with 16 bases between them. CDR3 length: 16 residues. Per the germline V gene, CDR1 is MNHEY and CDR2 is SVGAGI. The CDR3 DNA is TGTGCCAGCAGTTACTCAACGGGACTGTCACGGGAGACCCAGTACTTC. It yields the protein CASSYSTGLSRETQYF.

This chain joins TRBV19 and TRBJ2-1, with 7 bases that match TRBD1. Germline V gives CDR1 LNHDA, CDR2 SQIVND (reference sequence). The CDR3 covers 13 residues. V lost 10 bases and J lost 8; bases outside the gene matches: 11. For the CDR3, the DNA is TGTGCCACAAGTGGGACAGTGTATCATGAGCAGTTCTTC. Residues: CATSGTVYHEQFF.

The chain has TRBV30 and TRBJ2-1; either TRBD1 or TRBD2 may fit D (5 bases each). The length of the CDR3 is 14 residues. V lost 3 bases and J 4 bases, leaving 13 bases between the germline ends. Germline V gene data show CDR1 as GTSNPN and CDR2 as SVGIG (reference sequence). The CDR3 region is CAWSGADGYNEQFF. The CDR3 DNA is TGTGCCTGGAGCGGGGCGGATGGGTACAATGAGCAGTTCTTC.

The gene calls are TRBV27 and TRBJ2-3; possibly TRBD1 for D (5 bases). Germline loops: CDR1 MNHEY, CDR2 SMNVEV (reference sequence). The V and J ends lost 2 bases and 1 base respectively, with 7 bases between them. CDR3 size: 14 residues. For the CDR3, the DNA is TGTGCCAGCAGTTTACAGGGTGGCACAGATACGCAGTATTTT. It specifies CASSLQGGTDTQYF.

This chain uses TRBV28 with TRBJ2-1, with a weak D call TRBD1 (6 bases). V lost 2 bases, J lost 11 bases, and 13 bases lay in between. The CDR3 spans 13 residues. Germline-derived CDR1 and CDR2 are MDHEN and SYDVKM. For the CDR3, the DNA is TGTGCCAGCAGTTTAGGGGGCGGACAGAAGCAGTTCTTC. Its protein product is CASSLGGGQKQFF.

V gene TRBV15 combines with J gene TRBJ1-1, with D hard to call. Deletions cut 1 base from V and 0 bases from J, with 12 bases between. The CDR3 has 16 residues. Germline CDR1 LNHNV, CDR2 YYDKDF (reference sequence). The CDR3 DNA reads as TGTGCCACCAGCAGAGGTGTCGGCAGCATGAACACTGAAGCTTTCTTT. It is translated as CATSRGVGSMNTEAFF.

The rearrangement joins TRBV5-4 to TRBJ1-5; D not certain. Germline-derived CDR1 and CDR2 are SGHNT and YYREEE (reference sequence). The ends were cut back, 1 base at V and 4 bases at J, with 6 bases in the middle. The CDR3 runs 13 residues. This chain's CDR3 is CASSLSPNQPQHF. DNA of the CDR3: TGTGCCAGCAGCTTGAGTCCGAATCAGCCCCAGCATTTT.

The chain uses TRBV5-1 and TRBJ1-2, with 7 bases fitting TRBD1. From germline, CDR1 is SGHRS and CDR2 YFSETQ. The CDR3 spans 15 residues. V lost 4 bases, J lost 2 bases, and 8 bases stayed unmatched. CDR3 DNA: TGCGCCAGCAGCCCCCGGGACAGTGTGAACTATGGCTACACCTTC. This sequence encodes CASSPRDSVNYGYTF.

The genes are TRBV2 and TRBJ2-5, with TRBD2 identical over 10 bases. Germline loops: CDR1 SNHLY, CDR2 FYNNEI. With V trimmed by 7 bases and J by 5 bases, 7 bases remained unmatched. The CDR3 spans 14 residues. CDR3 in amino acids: CASTPAGGRETQYF. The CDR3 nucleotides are TGTGCCAGCACCCCAGCGGGGGGGCGTGAGACCCAGTACTTC.

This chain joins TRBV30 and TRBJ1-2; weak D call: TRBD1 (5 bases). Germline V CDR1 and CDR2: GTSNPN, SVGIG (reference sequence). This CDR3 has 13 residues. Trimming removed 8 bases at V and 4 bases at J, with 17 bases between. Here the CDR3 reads CARLGRGSYGYTF. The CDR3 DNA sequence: TGTGCCCGGTTGGGAAGGGGAAGCTATGGCTACACCTTC.

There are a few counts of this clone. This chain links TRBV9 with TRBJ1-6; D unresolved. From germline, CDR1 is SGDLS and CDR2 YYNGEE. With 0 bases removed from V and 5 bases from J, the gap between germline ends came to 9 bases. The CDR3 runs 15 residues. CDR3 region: CASSVGTLNNSPLHF. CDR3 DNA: TGTGCCAGCAGCGTAGGTACACTTAATAATTCACCCCTCCACTTT.

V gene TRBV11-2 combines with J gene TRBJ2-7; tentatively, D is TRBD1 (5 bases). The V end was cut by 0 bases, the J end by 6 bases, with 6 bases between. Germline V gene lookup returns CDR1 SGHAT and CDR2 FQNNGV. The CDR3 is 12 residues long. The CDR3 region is CASSLDQGEQYF. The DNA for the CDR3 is TGTGCCAGCAGCTTAGATCAGGGCGAGCAGTACTTC.

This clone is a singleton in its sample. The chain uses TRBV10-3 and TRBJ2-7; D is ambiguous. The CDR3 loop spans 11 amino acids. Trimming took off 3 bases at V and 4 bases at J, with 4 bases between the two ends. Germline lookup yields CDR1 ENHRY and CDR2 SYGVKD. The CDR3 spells CAISDRYEQYF. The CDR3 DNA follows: TGTGCCATCAGTGACAGATACGAGCAGTACTTC.

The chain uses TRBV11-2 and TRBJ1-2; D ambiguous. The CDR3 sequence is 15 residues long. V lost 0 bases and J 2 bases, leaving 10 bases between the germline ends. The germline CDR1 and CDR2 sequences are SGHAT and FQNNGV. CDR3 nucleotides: TGTGCCAGCAGCTTAGATCCGGGAGCGAACTATGGCTACACCTTC. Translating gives CASSLDPGANYGYTF.